Sequencing of this T cell receptor (beta chain) was carried out in a study of blood T cell repertoires in COVID-19. On the study more broadly: Specimens from acute and convalescent COVID-19 originated in the United States, Italy and Spain.

The authors' processing: Nucleated cell counts were estimated from reference gene primer amplification. Clones were sequenced by immunoSEQ multiplex PCR, and TCRdb holds only the in-frame ones, with some missing. V and J calls and clone size are as listed in that table; D and trimming were resolved from the DNA. The sample shows about 70,000 clones, 70% to 90% of them seen only once. The CDR3 extends over 12 amino acids. This clone was observed once. Sequenced input: peripheral blood. This receptor was identified in a human donor in a cohort sampled during active COVID-19. The chain combines TRBV12-1 with TRBJ2-5; the D call TRBD2 from the table was never checked on the DNA. TRBV12-1 counts as a pseudogene. This CDR3 is CASSSAEETQYF. CDR3 DNA: TGTGCCAGCAGCTCAGCGGAGGAGACCCAGTACTTC.